The 29 T cell receptor beta chains below come from one sample, sequenced in a study of radiotherapy plus CTLA-4 blockade in lung cancer. Here immunoSEQ multiplex PCR was the method, and the copy in TCRdb shows in-frame clones only, minus some. Of about 90,000 clones listed, 55% to 75% were seen once; the top ten hold around 15%. The sequencing used peripheral blood, collected from a patient treated with radiotherapy plus ipilimumab. Receptors were obtained from a human donor with non-small cell lung cancer that progressed on radiotherapy plus ipilimumab.

The chain employs TRBV6-5 and TRBJ2-7, with TRBD1 identical over 9 bases. The CDR3 is made up of 15 amino acids. V lost 0 bases, J lost 3 bases, and 3 bases stayed unmatched. The germline V gene has CDR1 MNHEY and CDR2 SVGAGI. The CDR3 loop is CASSYSGQGNYEQYF. For the CDR3, the DNA is TGTGCCAGCAGTTACTCCGGACAGGGGAACTACGAGCAGTACTTC.

Only a few counts were recorded for this clone. The CDR3 region is CASSYSLAGANYGYTF. CDR3 DNA: TGTGCCAGCAGTTACTCACTGGCCGGGGCGAACTATGGCTACACCTTC. The chain has TRBV6-5 and TRBJ1-2, with a tentative D call TRBD1 (5 bases). Per germline, CDR1 MNHEY and CDR2 SVGAGI. The CDR3 is 16 amino acids. Trimming removed 0 bases at V and 2 bases at J, with 13 bases between.

V gene TRBV5-5 combines with J gene TRBJ2-2, with TRBD1 matching 8 bases. The junction had 2 bases not matched to a gene; V was cut back by 1 base and J by 3 bases. Germline V gene data show CDR1 as SGHKS and CDR2 as YYEKEE (reference sequence). The CDR3 spans 15 residues. In nucleotides, the CDR3 is TGTGCCAGCAGCTTGCGGACAGGGCACACCGGGGAGCTGTTTTTT. Translation gives CASSLRTGHTGELFF.

The chain employs TRBV28 and TRBJ1-3; D may be TRBD1 (5 bases). Germline CDR1 is MDHEN and CDR2 is SYDVKM. This CDR3 is 16 amino acids long. Trimming pared 5 bases from V and 5 bases from J, leaving 19 bases between. The CDR3 DNA reads as TGTGCCAGCAGTAACCTACCACGGACGGGACGAAACACCATATATTTT. Its protein product is CASSNLPRTGRNTIYF. Full variable domain (missing parts from reference TRBV28 and TRBJ1-3): DVKVTQSSRYLVKRTGEKVFLECVQDMDHENMFWYRQDPGLGLRLIYFSYDVKMKEKGDIPEGYSVSREKKERFSLILESASTNQTSMYLCASSNLPRTGRNTIYFGEGSWLTVV.

The chain links TRBV18 to TRBJ2-1; the D gene is possibly TRBD1 (5 bases). The V end was cut by 0 bases, the J end by 8 bases, with 14 bases between. This CDR3 has 15 amino acids. In germline, CDR1 is KGHSH, CDR2 LQKENI. The CDR3 coding sequence is TGTGCCAGCTCACCACCAATGGGGCAGGGCCATGAGCAGTTCTTC. The encoded protein is CASSPPMGQGHEQFF.

The chain employs TRBV4-1 and TRBJ1-1; D unresolved. The CDR3 spans 14 residues. V was cut by 0 bases and J by 4 bases, with 9 bases left in between. Germline V gene data show CDR1 as MGHRA and CDR2 as YSYEKL. As DNA, the CDR3 is TGCGCCAGCAGCCAAGACAGTCCTTCCACTGAAGCTTTCTTT. Amino acid sequence: CASSQDSPSTEAFF.

The chain is built from TRBV28 and TRBJ2-3; the match to TRBD2 covers 10 bases. Per the germline V gene, CDR1 is MDHEN and CDR2 is SYDVKM. The V segment lost 5 bases and the J segment 0 bases; nucleotides outside the gene matches: 8. CDR3 length equals 17 residues. The CDR3: CASSLSMTSGSTDTQYF. CDR3 bases: TGTGCCAGCAGTCTATCGATGACTAGCGGGAGCACAGATACGCAGTATTTT.

The V and J genes are TRBV19 and TRBJ2-2; TRBD1 or TRBD2 may be the D gene (5 bases each). This CDR3 spans 14 amino acids. CDR1 is LNHDA, CDR2 SQIVND, per germline (reference sequence). The V and J ends lost 6 bases and 4 bases respectively, with 12 bases between them. CDR3 bases: TGTGCCAGTAGCGTGGGGGTGAGCACCGGGGAGCTGTTTTTT. Translating it yields CASSVGVSTGELFF. Using reference TRBV19 and TRBJ2-2 for the parts outside the CDR3, the full variable domain is DGGITQSPKYLFRKEGQNVTLSCEQNLNHDAMYWYRQDPGQGLRLIYYSQIVNDFQKGDIAEGYSVSREKKESFPLTVTSAQKNPTAFYLCASSVGVSTGELFFGEGSRLTVL.

The chain couples TRBV4-1 to TRBJ1-2; D is perhaps TRBD1 (5 bases). The CDR3 sequence is 16 residues long. Germline V gene data show CDR1 as MGHRA and CDR2 as YSYEKL. The V and J ends lost 0 bases and 9 bases respectively, with 20 bases between them. CDR3 sequence: CASSQDGKAFEGSYTF. As DNA, the CDR3 is TGCGCCAGCAGCCAAGATGGCAAGGCCTTCGAGGGGAGCTACACCTTC.

The gene calls are TRBV28 and TRBJ2-1; D possibly corresponds to TRBD2 (5 bases). Trimming removed 7 bases from V and 6 bases from J, with 10 bases in between. The length of the CDR3 is 12 residues. CDR1 and CDR2 (germline): MDHEN, SYDVKM. The CDR3 DNA reads TGTGCCAGCACCGGACTCAGCAATGAGCAGTTCTTC. Its translation: CASTGLSNEQFF.

The CDR3 DNA reads TGTGCCAGCTCACCAGTTACCGGGACTAGCGGGAGGCCTCGCCCCACCTACGAGCAGTACTTC. Its translation: CASSPVTGTSGRPRPTYEQYF. This chain links TRBV18 with TRBJ2-7, with 15 bases fitting TRBD2. From germline, CDR1 is KGHSH and CDR2 LQKENI. The CDR3 has 21 amino acids. V trimming: 2 bases; J trimming: 2 bases; junction bases outside the gene matches: 16. Together with reference TRBV18 and TRBJ2-7, the CDR3 gives the full variable domain: NAGVMQNPRHLVRRRGQEARLRCSPMKGHSHVYWYRQLPEEGLKFMVYLQKENIIDESGMPKERFSAEFPKEGPSILRIQQVVRGDSAAYFCASSPVTGTSGRPRPTYEQYFGPGTRLTVT.

The V call is TRBV15, the J call TRBJ2-3; 8 bases map to TRBD1. Germline CDR1 reads LNHNV; CDR2 reads YYDKDF (reference sequence). V dropped 0 bases and J dropped 4; count of bases not matched to a gene: 6. This CDR3 is built from 16 residues. The CDR3 sequence is CATSRDRTGSADTQYF. CDR3 sequence (DNA): TGTGCCACCAGCAGAGATAGGACAGGGAGTGCAGATACGCAGTATTTT. Variable domain in full (rest from reference TRBV15 and TRBJ2-3): DAMVIQNPRYQVTQFGKPVTLSCSQTLNHNVMYWYQQKSSQAPKLLFHYYDKDFNNEADTPDNFQSRRPNTSFCFLDIRSPGLGDTAMYLCATSRDRTGSADTQYFGPGTRLTVL.

The V gene is TRBV19, the J gene TRBJ1-5, with D tentatively TRBD1 (5 bases). This CDR3 is built from 17 residues. Trimming stripped 0 bases from V and 3 bases from J, with 15 bases between. The germline V gene encodes CDR1 LNHDA and CDR2 SQIVND (reference sequence). This CDR3 is CASSIDPQGRDNQPQHF. The CDR3 bases are TGTGCCAGTAGTATAGACCCTCAGGGACGGGACAATCAGCCCCAGCATTTT.

There are a few counts of this clone. Written as DNA, the CDR3 is TGTGCCAGCAGCTTAACGACAGGGGGGGCCACAGATACGCAGTATTTT. Its translation: CASSLTTGGATDTQYF. This chain uses TRBV7-3 with TRBJ2-3; 9 bases line up with TRBD1. Germline loops: CDR1 SGHTA, CDR2 FQGTGA. With V trimmed by 0 bases and J by 2 bases, 3 bases remained unmatched. The CDR3 contains 16 residues.

This clone has just a few counts. The V call is TRBV28, the J call TRBJ1-2; the D is unclear. This CDR3 region has 12 residues. Trimming removed 8 bases at V and 5 bases at J, with 12 bases between. Germline values: CDR1 MDHEN, CDR2 SYDVKM. CDR3 region: CASSNPTYGYTF. CDR3 coding DNA: TGTGCCAGCTCGAACCCAACTTATGGCTACACCTTC.

V usage is TRBV15 and J usage is TRBJ2-1; possibly TRBD1 for D (6 bases). CDR3 length: 15 residues. Germline V gives CDR1 LNHNV, CDR2 YYDKDF (reference sequence). Trimming shortened V by 3 bases and J by 4 bases, and 13 bases separated the two germline ends. The CDR3 nucleotides read TGTGCCACCAGCAGGGGCAGGGGCGATTACAATGAGCAGTTCTTC. Translating gives CATSRGRGDYNEQFF.

This clone was counted between two and nine times. The chain joins TRBV7-2 to TRBJ2-7; tentative D call: TRBD1 (6 bases). The CDR3 length is 13 residues. Trimming removed 6 bases from V and 7 bases from J, with 16 bases in between. CDR1 and CDR2 from the germline V gene are SGHTA and FQGNSA. CDR3 DNA sequence: TGTGCCAGCAGTAACCTATTAGGGGGAGAGCAGTACTTC. This encodes CASSNLLGGEQYF.

This chain uses TRBV6-5 with TRBJ2-7, with 8 positions matching TRBD1. The CDR3 is 14 residues long. Per the germline V gene, CDR1 is MNHEY and CDR2 is SVGAGI. V shed 6 bases, J shed 0 bases, and the junction held 4 bases outside the gene matches. Written as DNA, the CDR3 is TGTGCCAGCAGCCGGGACAGGAGCTCCTACGAGCAGTACTTC. This codes for CASSRDRSSYEQYF.

This clone occurred a few times. This chain links TRBV6-1 with TRBJ2-5; TRBD2 matches at 8 bases. From germline, CDR1 is MNHNS and CDR2 SASEGT. Losses at the gene ends were 7 bases for V and 5 bases for J; bases not matched to a gene: 12. The CDR3 is 15 residues long. The CDR3: CASMDGAGDWETQYF. The CDR3 region has the DNA TGTGCCAGCATGGATGGAGCGGGAGACTGGGAGACCCAGTACTTC.

A few counts support this clone. The chain couples TRBV14 to TRBJ2-3, with D possibly called TRBD1 or TRBD2 (5 bases each). This CDR3 comprises 14 residues. Germline V CDR1 and CDR2: SGHDN, FVKESK. The ends were cut back, 6 bases at V and 1 base at J, with 11 bases in the middle. The DNA for the CDR3 is TGTGCCAGCAGTCCGACGGGGCGCACAGATACGCAGTATTTT. Protein sequence: CASSPTGRTDTQYF.

Turning to this clone: Other nucleotide sequences in the sample specify the same CDR3. The genes are TRBV14 and TRBJ2-7; TRBD1 matches 11 bases. This CDR3 contains 15 residues. Losses at the gene ends were 2 bases for V and 2 bases for J; bases not matched to a gene: 2. Germline-derived CDR1 and CDR2 are SGHDN and FVKESK. The DNA of the CDR3 is TGTGCCAGCAGCCAAAGGGACAGGGGGGCCTACGAGCAGTACTTC. Protein product: CASSQRDRGAYEQYF.

The rearrangement joins TRBV7-6 to TRBJ2-7, with 10 bases that match TRBD1. J lost 5 bases, V lost 5 bases, and 9 bases had no gene match. CDR3 length: 15 residues. Germline V CDR1 and CDR2: SGHVS, FNYEAQ. CDR3 region: CASSQSPGTGDEQYF. DNA for the CDR3: TGTGCCAGCAGCCAATCCCCCGGGACAGGGGACGAGCAGTACTTC.

The V gene is TRBV15, the J gene TRBJ2-3; no clear D gene. Trimming removed 5 bases at V and 5 bases at J, with 14 bases between. Looked up from germline, CDR1 is LNHNV and CDR2 is YYDKDF (reference sequence). The CDR3 is 14 amino acids. Here the CDR3 DNA reads TGTGCCACCAGCCCCTCTCGAACCGGAGATACGCAGTATTTT. Residues: CATSPSRTGDTQYF. Variable domain in full (rest from reference TRBV15 and TRBJ2-3): DAMVIQNPRYQVTQFGKPVTLSCSQTLNHNVMYWYQQKSSQAPKLLFHYYDKDFNNEADTPDNFQSRRPNTSFCFLDIRSPGLGDTAMYLCATSPSRTGDTQYFGPGTRLTVL.

The chain carries TRBV4-3 and TRBJ2-1, with a weak D call TRBD1 (6 bases). The CDR3 spans 16 residues. The germline gives CDR1 LGHNA, CDR2 YSLEER. V was trimmed by 0 bases and J by 5 bases, leaving 14 bases between them. CDR3 in amino acids: CASSQDWGRPNNEQFF. The CDR3 nucleotides read TGCGCCAGCAGCCAAGATTGGGGGCGTCCCAACAATGAGCAGTTCTTC.

The rearrangement links TRBV13 to TRBJ1-1; D remains ambiguous. V was cut by 1 base and J by 2 bases, with 5 bases left in between. The CDR3 has 13 amino acids. Germline assignment: CDR1 PRHDT and CDR2 FYEKMQ (reference sequence). The CDR3 DNA reads as TGTGCCAGCAGCTTAGAGGGAAACACTGAAGCTTTCTTT. Translation: CASSLEGNTEAFF.

The rearrangement uses TRBV30 and TRBJ1-6, with D perhaps TRBD1 (5 bases). The CDR3 runs to 14 residues. CDR1 GTSNPN and CDR2 SVGIG come from the germline V gene (reference sequence). V was clipped by 2 bases and J by 7 bases, with 12 bases between them. The DNA of the CDR3 is TGTGCCTGGAGTAAGGGCGAGGGGAATTCACCCCTCCACTTT. Protein: CAWSKGEGNSPLHF.

The rearrangement joins TRBV5-1 to TRBJ1-3, with D uncertain. CDR1 is SGHRS, CDR2 YFSETQ, per germline. The V end was cut by 0 bases, the J end by 0 bases, with 10 bases between. This CDR3 region has 16 residues. As DNA, the CDR3 is TGCGCCAGCAGCTTGGTTGCCTCGTCCTCTGGAAACACCATATATTTT. Residues: CASSLVASSSGNTIYF.

The rearrangement joins TRBV9 to TRBJ2-1; D is possibly TRBD1 (5 bases). CDR1 is SGDLS and CDR2 is YYNGEE in the germline V gene. This CDR3 is 19 amino acids long. Deletions cut 4 bases from V and 2 bases from J, with 25 bases between. The CDR3 sequence: CASSPYSTVRGSPYNEQFF. As DNA, the CDR3 is TGTGCCAGCAGCCCCTATTCAACAGTTAGGGGAAGCCCCTACAATGAGCAGTTCTTC.

The chain employs TRBV6-5 and TRBJ2-1, with D perhaps matching TRBD1 (6 bases). The CDR3 is 15 amino acids. The V end lost 4 bases, the J end lost 2 bases, and 12 bases lay between the germline ends. CDR1 is MNHEY, CDR2 SVGAGI, per germline. This chain's CDR3 is CASSFRGPTYNEQFF. Here the CDR3 DNA reads TGTGCCAGCAGTTTCAGGGGCCCCACCTACAATGAGCAGTTCTTC.